These 2 T cell receptor beta chains came from one sample sequenced in a study of T-cell memory formation after mild COVID-19 (dated by TCRdb to the early 2020s). Receptors were amplified or captured by 5' RACE. TCRdb names Illumina NovaSeq 6000 as the instrument used. TCRdb cleaned the public reads at Q25 with fastp, built clones with MiXCR and kept in-frame beta chains. Merged by CDR3 protein, the rows form single entries marked with the most common genes and DNA. This sample has around 310,000 distinct CDR3 sequences in its table, and 14% of those were observed once. Jointly, the top ten make up around a fifth of the sample. Sequencing used PBMCs or a T cell subset sorted from them (not recorded which). These receptors all stem from a man younger than 35 who had mild COVID-19 (a few samples of this study predate the infection). The sample titles of this study are shuffled in the database, so cell type and time point are left out; the donor was told from shared clones.

As DNA, the CDR3 is TGTGCCAGCAGCGCACAGACGAACACCGGGGAGCTGTTTTTT. It is translated as CASSAQTNTGELFF. V gene TRBV4-2 combines with J gene TRBJ2-2; the D is unclear. The germline V and J ends were trimmed by 5 bases and 0 bases, with 7 bases remaining between them. The CDR3 contains 14 residues. Germline CDR1 is LGHNA and CDR2 is YNFKEQ.

The chain is built from TRBV15 and TRBJ2-5, with D possibly matching TRBD2 (5 bases). The CDR3 has 16 residues. The V gene lost 3 bases and the J gene lost 2 bases, with 16 bases spanning the gap. The germline V gene encodes CDR1 LNHNV and CDR2 YYDKDF (reference sequence). The CDR3 DNA reads as TGTGCCACCAGCAGGTTCGTGGCGGGCCTACAAGAGACCCAGTACTTC. This encodes CATSRFVAGLQETQYF. The full variable domain, completed using reference TRBV15 and TRBJ2-5, is DAMVIQNPRYQVTQFGKPVTLSCSQTLNHNVMYWYQQKSSQAPKLLFHYYDKDFNNEADTPDNFQSRRPNTSFCFLDIRSPGLGDTAMYLCATSRFVAGLQETQYFGPGTRLLVL.